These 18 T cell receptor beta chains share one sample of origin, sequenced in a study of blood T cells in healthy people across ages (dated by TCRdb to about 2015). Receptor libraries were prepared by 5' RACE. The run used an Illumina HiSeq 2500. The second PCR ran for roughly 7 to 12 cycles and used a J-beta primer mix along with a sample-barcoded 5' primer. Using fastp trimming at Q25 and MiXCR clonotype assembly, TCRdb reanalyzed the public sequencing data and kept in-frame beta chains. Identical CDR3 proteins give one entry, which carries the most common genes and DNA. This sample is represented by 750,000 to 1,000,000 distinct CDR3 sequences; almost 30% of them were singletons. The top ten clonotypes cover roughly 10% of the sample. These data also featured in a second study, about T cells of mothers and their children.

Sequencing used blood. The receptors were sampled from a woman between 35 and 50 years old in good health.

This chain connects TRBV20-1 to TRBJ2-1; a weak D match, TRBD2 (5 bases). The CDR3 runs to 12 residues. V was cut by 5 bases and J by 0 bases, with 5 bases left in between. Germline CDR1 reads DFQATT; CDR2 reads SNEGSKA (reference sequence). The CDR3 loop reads CSAGLSYNEQFF. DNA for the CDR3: TGCAGTGCTGGACTCTCCTACAATGAGCAGTTCTTC.

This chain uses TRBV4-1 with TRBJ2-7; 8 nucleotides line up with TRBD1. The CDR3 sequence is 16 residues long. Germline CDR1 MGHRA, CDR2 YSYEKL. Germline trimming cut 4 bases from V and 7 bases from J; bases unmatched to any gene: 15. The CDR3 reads CASSRTGILSYNEQYF. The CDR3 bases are TGCGCCAGCAGCCGGACAGGGATCCTCTCCTACAATGAGCAGTACTTC.

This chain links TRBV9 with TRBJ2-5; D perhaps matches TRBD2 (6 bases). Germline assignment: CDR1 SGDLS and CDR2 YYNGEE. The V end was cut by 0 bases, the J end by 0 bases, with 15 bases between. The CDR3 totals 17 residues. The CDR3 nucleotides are TGTGCCAGCAGCGTAGAGGAGGGGAGATACAACCAAGAGACCCAGTACTTC. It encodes CASSVEEGRYNQETQYF.

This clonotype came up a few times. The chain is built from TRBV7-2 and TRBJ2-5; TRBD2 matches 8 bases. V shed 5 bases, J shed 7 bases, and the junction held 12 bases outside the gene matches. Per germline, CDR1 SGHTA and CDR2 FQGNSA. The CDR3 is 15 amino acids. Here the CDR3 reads CASSRPTSDLGTQYF. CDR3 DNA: TGTGCCAGCAGCCGGCCGACTAGCGATCTAGGGACCCAGTACTTC. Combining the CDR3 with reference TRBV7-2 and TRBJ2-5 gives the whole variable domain GAGVSQSPSNKVTEKGKDVELRCDPISGHTALYWYRQSLGQGLEFLIYFQGNSAPDKSGLPSDRFSAERTGGSVSTLTIQRTQQEDSAVYLCASSRPTSDLGTQYFGPGTRLLVL.

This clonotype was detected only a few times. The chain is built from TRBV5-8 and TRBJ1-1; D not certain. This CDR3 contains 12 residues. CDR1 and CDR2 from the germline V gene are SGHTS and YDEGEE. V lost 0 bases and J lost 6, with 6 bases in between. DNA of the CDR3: TGTGCCAGCAGCTTGGCGATTCCTGAAGCTTTCTTT. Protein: CASSLAIPEAFF.

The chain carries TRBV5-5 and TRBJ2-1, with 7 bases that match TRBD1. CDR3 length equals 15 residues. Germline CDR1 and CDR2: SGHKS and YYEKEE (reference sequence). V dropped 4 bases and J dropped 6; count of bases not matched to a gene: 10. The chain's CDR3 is CASSRLGGRGNEQFF. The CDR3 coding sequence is TGTGCCAGCAGCCGTTTAGGGGGCCGAGGCAATGAGCAGTTCTTC.

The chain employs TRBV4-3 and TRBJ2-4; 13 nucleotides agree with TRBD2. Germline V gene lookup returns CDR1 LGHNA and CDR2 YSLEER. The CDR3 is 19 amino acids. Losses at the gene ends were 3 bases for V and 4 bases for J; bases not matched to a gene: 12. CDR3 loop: CASSQPIAGTSGAKNIQYF. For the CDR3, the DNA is TGCGCCAGCAGCCAGCCCATTGCCGGGACTAGCGGGGCTAAAAACATTCAGTACTTC.

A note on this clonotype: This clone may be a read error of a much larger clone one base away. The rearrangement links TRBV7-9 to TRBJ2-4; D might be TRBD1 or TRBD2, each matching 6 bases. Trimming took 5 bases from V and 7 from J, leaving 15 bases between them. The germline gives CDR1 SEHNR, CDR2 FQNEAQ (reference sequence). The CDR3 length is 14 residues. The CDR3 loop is CASSPGGGRNIQYF. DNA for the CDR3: TGTGCCAGCAGCCCCGGAGGGGGTCGGAACATTCAGTACTTC.

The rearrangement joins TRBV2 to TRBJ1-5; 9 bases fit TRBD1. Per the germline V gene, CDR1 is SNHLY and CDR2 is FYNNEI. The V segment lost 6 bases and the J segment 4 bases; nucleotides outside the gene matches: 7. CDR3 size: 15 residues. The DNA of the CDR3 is TGTGCCAGCAGCCTATGGACAGGGGAAAATCAGCCCCAGCATTTT. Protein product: CASSLWTGENQPQHF.

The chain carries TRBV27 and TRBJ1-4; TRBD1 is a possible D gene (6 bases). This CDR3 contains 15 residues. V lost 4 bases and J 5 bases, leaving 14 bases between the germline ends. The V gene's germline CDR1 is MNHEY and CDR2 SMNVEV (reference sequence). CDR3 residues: CASSYPWTDNEKLFF. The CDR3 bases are TGTGCCAGCAGTTACCCCTGGACAGACAATGAAAAACTGTTTTTT.

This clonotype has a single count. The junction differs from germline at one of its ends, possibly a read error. For the CDR3, the DNA is TGTGCCGGCAGTTTAGGGGACTACCAAGAGACCCAGTACTTC. Translated, it gives CAGSLGDYQETQYF. The V call is TRBV12-3 or TRBV12-4, the J call TRBJ2-5; the D gene is possibly TRBD2 (6 bases). The CDR3 is 14 amino acids.

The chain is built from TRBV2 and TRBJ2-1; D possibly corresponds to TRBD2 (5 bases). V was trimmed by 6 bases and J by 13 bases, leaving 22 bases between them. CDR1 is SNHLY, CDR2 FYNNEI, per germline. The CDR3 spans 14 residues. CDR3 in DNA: TGTGCCAGCAGCGGTCAGACTAAGAGGGAGACCCAGTTCTTC. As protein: CASSGQTKRETQFF.

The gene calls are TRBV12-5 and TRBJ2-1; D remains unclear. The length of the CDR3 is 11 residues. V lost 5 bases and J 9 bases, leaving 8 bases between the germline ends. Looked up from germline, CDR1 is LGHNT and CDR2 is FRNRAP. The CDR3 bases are TGTGCTAGTGGTCTACGGCGTGAGCAGTTCTTC. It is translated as CASGLRREQFF.

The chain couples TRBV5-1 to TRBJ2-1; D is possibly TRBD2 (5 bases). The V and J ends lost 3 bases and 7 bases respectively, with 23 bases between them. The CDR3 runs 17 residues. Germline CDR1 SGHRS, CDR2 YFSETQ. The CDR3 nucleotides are TGCGCCAGCAGCTCAAGAAATCGTCTTGTGCGAGGGAATGAGCAGTTCTTC. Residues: CASSSRNRLVRGNEQFF.

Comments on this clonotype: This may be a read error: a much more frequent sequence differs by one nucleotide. Written as DNA, the CDR3 is TGTGCCAGCAGGACTAGCGGGGAACGAAATGAGCAGCTCTTC. Translated, it gives CASRTSGERNEQLF. V usage is TRBV6-6 and J usage is TRBJ2-1; 11 bases are a match to TRBD2. Germline CDR1 reads MNHNY; CDR2 reads SVGAGI (reference sequence). The CDR3 consists of 14 residues.

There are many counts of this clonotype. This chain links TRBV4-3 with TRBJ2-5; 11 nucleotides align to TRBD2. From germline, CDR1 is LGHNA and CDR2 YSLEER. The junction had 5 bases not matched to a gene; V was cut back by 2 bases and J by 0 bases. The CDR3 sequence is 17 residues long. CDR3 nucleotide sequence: TGCGCCAGCAGCCAACAACGACTAGCGGGGTACCAAGAGACCCAGTACTTC. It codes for CASSQQRLAGYQETQYF.

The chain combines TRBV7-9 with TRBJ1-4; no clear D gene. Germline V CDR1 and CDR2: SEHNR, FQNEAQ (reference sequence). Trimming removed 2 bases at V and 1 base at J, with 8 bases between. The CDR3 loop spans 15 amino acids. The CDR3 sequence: CASSLSSLTNEKLFF. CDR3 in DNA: TGTGCCAGCAGCTTAAGCAGTTTAACTAATGAAAAACTGTTTTTT.

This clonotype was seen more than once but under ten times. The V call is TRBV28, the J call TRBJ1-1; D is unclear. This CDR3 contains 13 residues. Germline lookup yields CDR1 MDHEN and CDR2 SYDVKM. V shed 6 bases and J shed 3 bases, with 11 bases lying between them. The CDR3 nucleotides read TGTGCCAGCAGCCAAAGGAGATACACTGAAGCTTTCTTT. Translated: CASSQRRYTEAFF.